A selection of T cell receptor beta chains follows, all from one sample in a study of technical replicates of blood from a handful of donors. The repertoire was sequenced with immunoSEQ multiplex PCR; TCRdb's copy has only in-frame clones and lacks some. The table includes about 80,000 clones, over 75% detected once. The specimen was T cells isolated from PBMCs. Receptor source: a human donor in good health. Each CDR3 is given with its conserved first and last residue. The D gene is left open where the match is weak. Some rows mark clone size as missing; the rest say once, few, many or name a class of expanded clone.

clone size	V gene	D gene	J gene	CDR3 DNA	CDR3 protein
-	TRBV6-1	-	TRBJ1-3	TGTGCCAGCAGTGAATATAAGGGGCCTGGAAACACCATATATTTT	CASSEYKGPGNTIYF
-	TRBV28	-	TRBJ2-4	TGTGCCAGCACCCCCGGTCTGATGAACATTCAGTACTTC	CASTPGLMNIQYF
-	TRBV6-5	-	TRBJ1-5	TGTGCCAGCAGTTACTCGCAGGGAGGTCAGCCCCAGCATTTT	CASSYSQGGQPQHF
once	TRBV4-3	-	TRBJ2-2	TGCGCCAGCAGCCAAGAGAGGGGGGGCACCGGGGAGCTGTTTTTT	CASSQERGGTGELFF
-	TRBV2	TRBD2	TRBJ2-5	TGTGCCAGCCAATCTAGCGGGAGGCCAAAAGAGACCCAGTACTTC	CASQSSGRPKETQYF
-	TRBV9	TRBD1	TRBJ2-7	TGTGCCAGCAGCGTAGAGGTGGGGGACAGCCCCTTGATAGTGTGCGAGCAGTACTTC	CASSVEVGDSPLIVCEQYF
few	TRBV5-4	TRBD2	TRBJ2-3	TGTGCCAGCAGCCCTAGCTGGGCTAGCGGGAGGGCCGCAGATACGCAGTATTTT	CASSPSWASGRAADTQYF
-	TRBV6-5	-	TRBJ1-2	TGTGCCAGCAGCGAAGGGGCTAACTATGGCTACACCTTC	CASSEGANYGYTF
-	TRBV27	-	TRBJ2-2	TGTGCCAGCAGTTTATCCGGGGACGGGGAGCTGTTTTTT	CASSLSGDGELFF
once	TRBV7-9	TRBD2	TRBJ2-1	TGTGCCAGCAGCTCCTCAACTAGCGGGAGCTACAATGAGCAGTTCTTC	CASSSSTSGSYNEQFF
few	TRBV27	-	TRBJ1-1	TGTGCCAGCAGTTTTGGAGGTTGGCACACTGAAGCTTTCTTT	CASSFGGWHTEAFF
-	TRBV27	TRBD2	TRBJ2-7	TGTGCCAGCAGTTCCCGGAGCGGGGGTCCTTACGAGCAGTACTTC	CASSSRSGGPYEQYF
once	TRBV5-1	-	TRBJ2-5	TGCGCCAGCCGAACGGACAGCATTCAAGAGACCCAGTACTTC	CASRTDSIQETQYF
-	TRBV27	TRBD1	TRBJ2-2	TGTGCCAGCAGTCAAGGGGGCGTCTTCGGGGAGCTGTTTTTT	CASSQGGVFGELFF
-	TRBV30	TRBD1	TRBJ1-4	TGTGCCGCGAAGCAGGGGGTTGGCGAAAAACTGTTTTTT	CAAKQGVGEKLFF
-	TRBV7-2	-	TRBJ2-1	TGTGCCAGCAGCTCGGGAGTTACCAATGAGCAGTTCTTC	CASSSGVTNEQFF
-	TRBV19	TRBD2	TRBJ2-3	TGTGCCAGTAGTACGACTAGCGGGAGCTCAGATACGCAGTATTTT	CASSTTSGSSDTQYF
-	TRBV9	TRBD2	TRBJ2-3	TGTGCCAGCAGCGACCAAGCGGGAGCTACAGATACGCAGTATTTT	CASSDQAGATDTQYF
-	TRBV5-1	-	TRBJ2-7	TGCGCCAGCAGCTTGGGAGTCGGTAGCTCCTACGAGCAGTACTTC	CASSLGVGSSYEQYF
-	TRBV10-3	TRBD2	TRBJ2-7	TGTGCCATCAGGACTAGCTCGAACTACGAGCAGTACTTC	CAIRTSSNYEQYF
-	TRBV9	TRBD2	TRBJ2-3	TGTGCCAGCAGCGCCGGGACTAGCGGGAGCGGCACAGATACGCAGTATTTT	CASSAGTSGSGTDTQYF
-	TRBV10-3	-	TRBJ2-7	TGTGCCATCCAGGACAGGACTACCTACGAGCAGTACTTC	CAIQDRTTYEQYF
few	TRBV7-9	TRBD1	TRBJ1-3	TGTGCCAGCAGCTTAACCCCGACAGGGACTGGAAACACCATATATTTT	CASSLTPTGTGNTIYF
-	TRBV11-2	-	TRBJ1-5	TGTGCCAGCAGCTTAGATATAAATCAGCCCCAGCATTTT	CASSLDINQPQHF
once	TRBV11-2	-	TRBJ2-1	TGTGCCAGCAGCTTTACAGGGATCAATGAGCAGTTCTTC	CASSFTGINEQFF
-	TRBV30	TRBD1	TRBJ1-1	TGTGCCTGGAGTGCCCGGACAGGGTGGACTGAAGCTTTCTTT	CAWSARTGWTEAFF
-	TRBV10-3	-	TRBJ2-3	TGTGCCAGCCTTTTGGGCGACCAATACACAGATACGCAGTATTTT	CASLLGDQYTDTQYF
few	TRBV7-9	-	TRBJ1-4	TGTGCCAGCAGTTCCTCCACCGAACTGGAAAAACTGTTTTTT	CASSSSTELEKLFF
-	TRBV4-3	TRBD2	TRBJ2-5	TGCGCCAGCAGCCAACAGCTAGCGGGAGACGGAGAGACCCAGTACTTC	CASSQQLAGDGETQYF
-	TRBV27	-	TRBJ1-1	TGTGCCAGCAGTTTACCAGGTAGGAAAGCTTTCTTT	CASSLPGRKAFF
once	TRBV21-1	-	TRBJ1-1	TGTGCCAGCAGCGAGTTCATGAACACTGAAGCTTTCTTT	CASSEFMNTEAFF
-	TRBV6-5	TRBD1	TRBJ1-2	TGTGCCAGCAGTTACCTAGGGGGCGGAAGCGGCTACACCTTC	CASSYLGGGSGYTF
-	TRBV27	TRBD1	TRBJ1-5	TGTGCCAGCCGGACAGGGGATTATAGCAATCAGCCCCAGCATTTT	CASRTGDYSNQPQHF
-	TRBV27	-	TRBJ2-2	TGTGCCAGCAGTTTCTTTGTCCGTAACGGGGAGCTGTTTTTT	CASSFFVRNGELFF
-	TRBV27	-	TRBJ2-2	TGTGCCAGCAGTTTATATAGTGGCGGGGAGCTGTTTTTT	CASSLYSGGELFF
-	TRBV5-1	-	TRBJ2-1	TGCGCCAGCAGCCTGGAACAGGGCTCCTACAATGAGCAGTTCTTC	CASSLEQGSYNEQFF
-	TRBV18	-	TRBJ2-7	TGTGCCAGCTCACCACGGACTACAGGGGTCAACGAGCAGTACTTC	CASSPRTTGVNEQYF
-	TRBV7-2	-	TRBJ2-7	TGTGCCAGCAGCTTAGTCGCGGGCAGCTCCTACGAGCAGTACTTC	CASSLVAGSSYEQYF
-	TRBV7-9	TRBD1	TRBJ2-7	TGTGCCAGCAGCCATGGACAGGTCCCCTACGAGCAGTACTTC	CASSHGQVPYEQYF